The 20 T cell receptor beta chains given below trace back to one sample, sequenced in a study of T cell responses to AZD1222 COVID-19 vaccine. Method: immunoSEQ multiplex PCR; TCRdb's copy keeps in-frame clones and lacks some. The table lists approximately 140,000 clones, roughly 90% of them singletons, with 2.5% to 3.5% in the top ten. Here the sequenced sample was peripheral blood, taken on day 0 of AZD1222 vaccination. All receptors come from an adult in good health.

This rearrangement joins TRBV6-6 to TRBJ1-2; D is unclear. The CDR3 runs 13 residues. V lost 6 bases and J 2 bases, leaving 10 bases between the germline ends. Germline V CDR1 and CDR2: MNHNY, SVGAGI (reference sequence). CDR3 DNA sequence: TGTGCCAGCAGAGTGGACGGGAACTATGGCTACACCTTC. This encodes CASRVDGNYGYTF.

CDR3 protein: CASSVGGGPLHF. As DNA, the CDR3 is TGTGCCAGCAGCGTAGGAGGGGGACCCCTCCACTTT. The rearrangement uses TRBV9 and TRBJ1-6, with a possible D match to TRBD1 (6 bases). The CDR3 runs to 12 residues. V shed 0 bases and J shed 12 bases, with 7 bases lying between them. Per germline, CDR1 SGDLS and CDR2 YYNGEE.

V and J are TRBV4-1 and TRBJ1-2; a weak D match, TRBD1 (5 bases). The germline V gene encodes CDR1 MGHRA and CDR2 YSYEKL. The CDR3 has 14 amino acids. The V and J ends lost 1 base and 8 bases respectively, with 14 bases between them. CDR3 bases: TGCGCCAGCAGCCAAGTGGCTCAGGGAGGCGGCTACACCTTC. Translation gives CASSQVAQGGGYTF.

This clone was observed a few times. The V and J genes are TRBV28 and TRBJ2-7; 9 positions agree with TRBD1. CDR1 MDHEN and CDR2 SYDVKM come from the germline V gene. The length of the CDR3 is 16 residues. Trimming cost V 6 bases and J 1 base; bases outside gene matches: 10. The CDR3 bases are TGTGCCAGCAGACCTTCCCACAGGGGGCGGTCCTACGAGCAGTACTTC. It specifies CASRPSHRGRSYEQYF.

This clone was picked up one time. J is TRBJ2-5 and V is TRBV11-2; D gene ambiguous. V was trimmed by 0 bases and J by 2 bases, leaving 7 bases between them. Germline lookup yields CDR1 SGHAT and CDR2 FQNNGV. This CDR3 region has 14 residues. Here the CDR3 DNA reads TGTGCCAGCAGCTTAGAATTGACACAAGAGACCCAGTACTTC. This codes for CASSLELTQETQYF.

The chain combines TRBV7-8 with TRBJ2-7; TRBD1 matches at 7 bases. Per germline, CDR1 SGHVS and CDR2 FQNEAQ. Germline trimming cut 3 bases from V and 6 bases from J; bases unmatched to any gene: 17. The CDR3 runs to 17 residues. CDR3 bases: TGTGCCAGCAGCTTCCGACAGGGTCCCCTACGGCGGAGCGAGCAGTACTTC. It is translated as CASSFRQGPLRRSEQYF.

The genes are TRBV6-2 or TRBV6-3 and TRBJ1-1, with a possible D match to TRBD1 (5 bases). This CDR3 has 16 amino acids. The V end lost 2 bases, the J end lost 2 bases, and 15 bases lay between the germline ends. The germline gives CDR1 MNHEY, CDR2 SVGEGT. Written as DNA, the CDR3 is TGTGCCAGCAGTTACGTCTTGGGGGGAGGAAACACTGAAGCTTTCTTT. The encoded protein is CASSYVLGGGNTEAFF.

The J gene is TRBJ2-1, the V gene TRBV11-2, with D uncertain. Trimming pared 5 bases from V and 0 bases from J, leaving 17 bases between. Germline loops: CDR1 SGHAT, CDR2 FQNNGV. The CDR3 spans 17 residues. The CDR3 sequence: CASSRRLDRGSYNEQFF. The CDR3 bases are TGTGCCAGCAGCCGGCGTTTGGACCGCGGCTCCTACAATGAGCAGTTCTTC.

The V gene is TRBV15, the J gene TRBJ1-3; TRBD1 agrees at 7 bases. CDR3 length: 14 amino acids. Germline-derived CDR1 and CDR2 are LNHNV and YYDKDF (reference sequence). Losses at the gene ends were 0 bases for V and 8 bases for J; bases not matched to a gene: 4. In DNA, the CDR3 is TGTGCCACCAGCAGAGATCAGGGGGGAGACACCATATATTTT. This codes for CATSRDQGGDTIYF.

This sequence joins TRBV28 and TRBJ2-7; 13 nucleotides align to TRBD2. This CDR3 has 16 residues. Germline loops: CDR1 MDHEN, CDR2 SYDVKM. V trimming: 6 bases; J trimming: 0 bases; junction bases outside the gene matches: 5. CDR3: CASRPGLAGVSYEQYF. The CDR3 bases are TGTGCCAGCAGACCCGGACTAGCGGGAGTCTCCTACGAGCAGTACTTC.

The V and J genes are TRBV5-1 and TRBJ1-2, with 9 positions matching TRBD1. This CDR3 spans 16 amino acids. The germline gives CDR1 SGHRS, CDR2 YFSETQ. V shed 4 bases, J shed 3 bases, and the junction held 10 bases outside the gene matches. The CDR3 bases are TGCGCCAGCAGCCGCTCAACAGGGGGCTACGACTATGGCTACACCTTC. This encodes CASSRSTGGYDYGYTF.

The chain combines TRBV7-3 with TRBJ2-1; TRBD2 matches 13 bases. The CDR3 spans 14 residues. CDR1 and CDR2 from the germline V gene are SGHTA and FQGTGA. With 5 bases clipped from V and 10 bases from J, the junction kept 5 bases outside the gene matches. The CDR3 DNA reads as TGTGCCAGCAGCCTGCGACTAGCGGGAGGCGAGCAGTTCTTC. This encodes CASSLRLAGGEQFF.

The chain uses TRBV5-4 and TRBJ1-5, with 8 nucleotides matching TRBD1. Germline loops: CDR1 SGHNT, CDR2 YYREEE (reference sequence). J was trimmed by 4 bases and V by 3 bases; bases with no gene match: 6. The CDR3 sequence is 15 residues long. CDR3 region: CASSYGQGPNQPQHF. CDR3 sequence (DNA): TGTGCCAGCAGCTATGGACAGGGCCCTAATCAGCCCCAGCATTTT.

The rearrangement joins TRBV7-2 to TRBJ2-3; D is undetermined. The ends were cut back, 1 base at V and 0 bases at J, with 8 bases in the middle. The CDR3 covers 15 residues. Per the germline V gene, CDR1 is SGHTA and CDR2 is FQGNSA. The CDR3 here is CASSLVGVSTDTQYF. CDR3 nucleotides: TGTGCCAGCAGCTTAGTAGGAGTCAGCACAGATACGCAGTATTTT. Based on the CDR3 plus reference TRBV7-2 and TRBJ2-3, the full variable domain is GAGVSQSPSNKVTEKGKDVELRCDPISGHTALYWYRQSLGQGLEFLIYFQGNSAPDKSGLPSDRFSAERTGGSVSTLTIQRTQQEDSAVYLCASSLVGVSTDTQYFGPGTRLTVL.

This chain uses TRBV3-1 (or the pseudogene TRBV3-2) with TRBJ1-2; possibly TRBD1 for D (6 bases). V was trimmed by 4 bases and J by 6 bases, leaving 18 bases between them. Germline CDR1 and CDR2: LGHDT and YNNKEL (reference sequence). The CDR3 is 15 residues long. The CDR3 reads CASSRLGGRGDGYTF. CDR3 DNA: TGTGCCAGCAGCCGACTCGGGGGCAGGGGAGATGGCTACACCTTC.

The sample holds many counts of this clone. The chain carries TRBV9 and TRBJ1-1; D gene uncertain. From germline, CDR1 is SGDLS and CDR2 YYNGEE. The CDR3 totals 12 residues. V was trimmed by 4 bases and J by 7 bases, leaving 11 bases between them. The CDR3 is CASSSRPGEAFF. For the CDR3, the DNA is TGTGCCAGCAGCTCAAGACCCGGTGAAGCTTTCTTT. The full variable domain, its missing parts supplied by reference TRBV9 and TRBJ1-1, is DSGVTQTPKHLITATGQRVTLRCSPRSGDLSVYWYQQSLDQGLQFLIQYYNGEERAKGNILERFSAQQFPDLHSELNLSSLELGDSALYFCASSSRPGEAFFGQGTRLTVV.

This chain connects TRBV18 to TRBJ1-3; D possibly corresponds to TRBD1 (5 bases). Germline CDR1 KGHSH, CDR2 LQKENI. Trimming shortened V by 4 bases and J by 4 bases, and 11 bases separated the two germline ends. This CDR3 has 14 amino acids. This CDR3 reads CASSRLRAGNTIYF. The CDR3 DNA follows: TGTGCCAGCTCACGGCTCAGGGCAGGAAACACCATATATTTT.

The chain carries TRBV7-2 and TRBJ2-1; a weak D match, TRBD2 (6 bases). The V and J ends lost 7 bases and 0 bases respectively, with 10 bases between them. CDR3 size: 14 residues. From germline, CDR1 is SGHTA and CDR2 FQGNSA. In DNA, the CDR3 is TGTGCCAGCACTGGGGGGAGCTCCTACAATGAGCAGTTCTTC. Its translation is CASTGGSSYNEQFF.

The V and J genes are TRBV19 and TRBJ2-2; 10 positions agree with TRBD2. V trimming: 3 bases; J trimming: 8 bases; junction bases outside the gene matches: 6. The germline CDR1 and CDR2 sequences are LNHDA and SQIVND (reference sequence). There are 15 residues in the CDR3. CDR3 DNA: TGTGCCAGTAGTATGTCTAGCGGGAGAGCTGGGGAGCTGTTTTTT. Protein: CASSMSSGRAGELFF.

This chain links TRBV10-3 with TRBJ1-1; no clear D. Germline V gene sequence: CDR1 ENHRY, CDR2 SYGVKD. This CDR3 has 11 amino acids. Trimming took off 4 bases at V and 3 bases at J, with 3 bases between the two ends. The CDR3 sequence is CAISGDTEAFF. The CDR3 DNA reads as TGTGCCATCAGTGGGGACACTGAAGCTTTCTTT.